This T cell receptor (beta chain) was sequenced in a study of naive and memory T cell subsets. Treatment specified: skin biopsy from PPD injection site in Mantoux-positive individual. A UMI-containing oligonucleotide was joined by 3' ligation to the TCR cDNA template. Input was about 1 to 1,100 ng of DNase-treated total RNA without cell sorting. Germline CDR1 LGHDT, CDR2 YNNKEL (reference sequence). V shed 0 bases, J shed 7 bases, and the junction held 6 bases outside the gene matches. The CDR3 is 16 amino acids. This clonotype was observed at least ten times. The antigen is not known. Amplification of ligated cDNA took four PCR rounds with SP2 and nested alpha and beta constant primers. MiXCR was run by TCRdb on the UMI-ligation and nested PCR reads, yielding one entry per CDR3 protein. The sample carries 25,000 to 35,000 distinct CDR3 sequences, approximately 6.7% recorded once. Study results and caveats: Reportedly, tuberculin skin test sites gave far more TCRs than other biopsies.

The chain carries TRBV3-1 and TRBJ2-2; 9 positions match TRBD1. Sample: skin, taken from a tuberculin skin test site. The sequence was collected from an adult in good health. CDR3 sequence reads: CASSQEIDRGIGELFF. The CDR3 nucleotides are TGTGCCAGCAGCCAAGAGATTGACAGGGGGATCGGGGAGCTGTTTTTT.